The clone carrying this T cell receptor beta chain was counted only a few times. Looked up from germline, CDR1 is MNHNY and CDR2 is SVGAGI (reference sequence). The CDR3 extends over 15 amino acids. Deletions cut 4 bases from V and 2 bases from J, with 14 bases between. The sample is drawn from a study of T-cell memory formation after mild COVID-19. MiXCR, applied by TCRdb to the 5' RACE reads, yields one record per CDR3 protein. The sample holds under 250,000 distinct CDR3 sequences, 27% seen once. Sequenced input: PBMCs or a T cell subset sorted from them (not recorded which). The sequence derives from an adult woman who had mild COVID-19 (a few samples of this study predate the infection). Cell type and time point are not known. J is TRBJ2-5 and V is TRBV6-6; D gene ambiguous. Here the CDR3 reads CASSSPAGEQETQYF. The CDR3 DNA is TGTGCCAGCAGTTCCCCGGCAGGCGAACAAGAGACCCAGTACTTC.